This T cell receptor beta chain was captured in a study of molecular identifiers for immune sequencing clone quantification. This clonotype was observed many times. TCRdb ran MiXCR on the PCR reads and lists one entry per CDR3 protein. This table holds under 800,000 distinct CDR3 sequences, about 25% found once. Trimming took off 7 bases at V and 4 bases at J, with 13 bases between the two ends. This CDR3 comprises 14 residues. CDR1 and CDR2 from the germline V gene are MDHEN and SYDVKM. Sequenced input: naive CD8+ T cells from blood, with Jurkat cell RNA spiked in. Subset described: FACS-sorted CD8+CD4-CCR7+CD45RA+ naive T cells. The rearrangement links TRBV28 to TRBJ1-4; D is undetermined. The origin of this receptor is a human donor in good health. Some libraries in this study had Jurkat cell RNA spiked in. The CDR3 DNA follows: TGTGCCAGCAACACCATACAGAGTAATGAAAAACTGTTTTTT. As protein: CASNTIQSNEKLFF.